This T cell receptor beta chain came from a study of control samples from healthy donors and cancer patients. Germline lookup yields CDR1 MNHEY and CDR2 SVGEGT. The junction had 8 bases not matched to a gene; V was cut back by 4 bases and J by 7 bases. CDR3 size: 15 residues. The table came from immunoSEQ multiplex PCR; TCRdb's copy has only in-frame clones and leaves some out. This sample has about 170,000 clones; roughly 89% occur once, and the top ten carry more than 10%. Sequenced sample: blood. This rearrangement joins TRBV6-2 or TRBV6-3 to TRBJ2-2; 8 bases map to TRBD2. This receptor was identified in a man between 25 and 39 years old in good health. The DNA of the CDR3 is TGTGCCAGCAGTTCTGAGACTAGCGAGGTCGGGGAGCTGTTTTTT. Translating it yields CASSSETSEVGELFF.